The present T cell receptor (beta chain) was sequenced within a study of human T cells and chemical hapten exposure (dated by TCRdb to the early 2020s). About the full investigation: For sensitization, 2% DPC in acetone was applied to an approximately 2 cm by approximately 2 cm area of upper inner arm skin. Weekly therapeutic DPC doses were additionally applied to the scalp of patients throughout the roughly 24-week study period. Patch testing was done on the upper back using Finn chambers containing 0.01% DPC, and results were scored after 6 days according to International Contact Dermatitis Research Group standards. The patient cohort, mostly female, included alopecia areata with under or over 50% scalp involvement, alopecia totalis and alopecia universalis. Libraries were combined into a pool for sequencing, and differences in TCR yield between samples came mainly from small differences in library volumes within the pool. This study followed changes in the peripheral blood TCR repertoire in vivo during primary and secondary sensitization of alopecia patients to the hapten diphenylcyclopropenone (DPC). Blood samples were taken from patients before sensitization (week 0) and then at 2, 6 and about 24 weeks after DPC sensitization. For TCR sequencing, blood came from 25 to 35 alopecia patients at anywhere from one to four time points (pre-sensitization, 2, 6 and 24 weeks).

The CDR3 holds 14 amino acids from the cysteine to the phenylalanine. The retained sequence is limited to the CDR3, 42 bases, with the frame set at the first base. V gives up 4 bases and J gives up 3 bases, and the segment between their germline ends measures 12 bases. Per the germline V gene (reference sequence), MNHEY is the CDR1 and SMNVEV is the CDR2. Libraries came from RACE. Instrument on record: NextSeq 500. During library preparation, unique molecular identifiers were attached to individual cDNA molecules so that TCRs could be counted in a quantitative, reproducible way. Both TCR alpha and TCR beta chains were sequenced from each blood RNA sample. In the authors' own workflow: Samples had a median of roughly 98,000 TCRs, with a range from roughly 20,000 to 690,600. V, J and CDR3 annotation of the TCR reads was carried out using the Decombinator software suite. For PS versus PT1 abundance plots, all samples were subsampled to the same number of TCRs (28,000). TCRs were defined as expanded if absent before sensitization and observed at least eight times at the 2-week time point. TCRdb reanalyzed the raw reads on its own, using fastp at Q25 for trimming and MiXCR for clone calling, and kept in-frame beta chains. Duplicate CDR3 protein sequences are folded into a single record with the most common DNA and genes. For this entry, the V and J calls and clone size follow TCRdb and not the study's own pipeline. The sample includes roughly 84,000 distinct CDR3 sequences, with about 10% observed a single time. Of the sample, approximately 5% falls within the top ten clones.

This clonotype was counted only a few times. It lacks a known antigen. Base qualities are not recorded, but no much larger clone differs from it by a single base. The time point label here, explained by the study, means: patch test 2, 6 weeks after DPC sensitization. The sample's treatment or condition label is to be understood as: therapeutic diphenylcyclopropenone sensitization with weekly scalp DPC. At every patch-test visit, the blood draw took place before the patch test was put on. Eligible patients were aged 18 to 70, diagnosed with alopecia, deemed suitable for DPC therapy, and excluded if pregnant. Unfractionated whole blood was collected in Tempus Blood RNA tubes, and total RNA was extracted from that blood. On the study overall, not on this receptor specifically: Significantly more large CDR3 similarity clusters were formed by expanded TCRs than by pre-sensitization or healthy control sets, consistent with antigen-driven responses. All patients had alopecia, a presumed autoimmune disease, so their immune response might differ from that of healthy individuals. The number of PT1 expanded TCRs positively correlated with patch test score, significant at thresholds 8, 16 and 32 but not 4. The number of TCRs above 1 in 1000 frequency did not change with DPC sensitization; there was no evidence of global repertoire structure alterations. Repeated subsampling changed both the strength of the expansion versus patch-test correlation and the threshold at which that correlation became significant.

The source material was whole blood, sampled in connection with sensitization to the hapten diphenylcyclopropenone (DPC). The receptor comes from a woman aged 50 to 65 with alopecia areata. Some clones in this sample may be carry-over from other donors' samples. This sequence uses TRBV27 and TRBJ2-5; the D gene could be either TRBD1 or TRBD2, each agreeing at 5 bases. The DNA sequence follows: TGTGCCAGCAGTTCCTGGGGGAACGAAGAGACCCAGTACTTC. Translation gives CASSSWGNEETQYF.